The rows below give T cell receptor beta chains drawn from one sample of a study of blood T cell repertoires in COVID-19. Generated by immunoSEQ multiplex PCR, the TCRdb table keeps only in-frame clones and is missing some. The table shows about 220,000 clones, with about 90% occurring only once. Sequenced: peripheral blood. These receptors were collected from a man between 35 and 55 years old with active or convalescent COVID-19. CDR3s leave out the opening cysteine and the closing phenylalanine or tryptophan. Clone size is shown for a subset of rows, as once, few, many or a class of expanded clone.

clone size: NA
V gene: TRBV28
J gene: TRBJ1-1
CDR3 protein: ASSFIGGSRNTEAF

clone size: NA
V gene: TRBV6-5
J gene: TRBJ1-5
CDR3 protein: ASSYSYRVHQPQH

clone size: once
V gene: TRBV2
J gene: TRBJ1-5
CDR3 protein: ASSEGRGNQPQH

clone size: NA
V gene: TRBV27
J gene: TRBJ2-7
CDR3 protein: ASSSGLAGDYEQY

clone size: NA
V gene: TRBV7-8
J gene: TRBJ1-5
CDR3 protein: ASSSSDSEGQPQH

clone size: NA
V gene: TRBV7-3
J gene: TRBJ2-2
CDR3 protein: ASSLQDTYTGELF

clone size: NA
V gene: TRBV4-1
J gene: TRBJ1-2
CDR3 protein: ASSLVNGGDYGYT

clone size: NA
V gene: TRBV7-2
J gene: TRBJ1-5
CDR3 protein: ASSLAGGIGQPQH

clone size: NA
V gene: TRBV28
J gene: TRBJ1-3
CDR3 protein: ASSFRTIEQGWSGNTIY

clone size: NA
V gene: TRBV27
J gene: TRBJ1-5
CDR3 protein: ASSLLGGNQPQH

clone size: NA
V gene: TRBV6-5
J gene: TRBJ2-1
CDR3 protein: ASSYGTTNEQF

clone size: NA
V gene: TRBV28
J gene: TRBJ2-7
CDR3 protein: ASSLLPTLDREHEQY

clone size: many
V gene: TRBV7-2
J gene: TRBJ2-2
CDR3 protein: ASSLARVGTGELF

clone size: NA
V gene: TRBV13
J gene: TRBJ1-2
CDR3 protein: ASSFGQGVNYGYT

clone size: NA
V gene: TRBV9
J gene: TRBJ2-5
CDR3 protein: ASSPPGQGAGTQY

clone size: NA
V gene: TRBV5-1
J gene: TRBJ2-3
CDR3 protein: ASSLQQGNERQY

clone size: NA
V gene: TRBV5-1
J gene: TRBJ2-3
CDR3 protein: ASSSTSPDTQY

clone size: NA
V gene: TRBV5-1
J gene: TRBJ1-2
CDR3 protein: ASSLEQVDYGYT

clone size: NA
V gene: TRBV29-1
J gene: TRBJ1-1
CDR3 protein: SVERQGSYTEAF

clone size: NA
V gene: TRBV27
J gene: TRBJ1-1
CDR3 protein: ASRAGGGTEAF

clone size: NA
V gene: TRBV30
J gene: TRBJ1-1
CDR3 protein: AWSVNRVNTEAF

clone size: once
V gene: TRBV27
J gene: TRBJ2-1
CDR3 protein: ASLGSSYNEQF

clone size: NA
V gene: TRBV7-9
J gene: TRBJ1-2
CDR3 protein: ASSPLDWRGNGYT

clone size: NA
V gene: TRBV5-1
J gene: TRBJ2-3
CDR3 protein: ASSAGQGAPDTQY

clone size: NA
V gene: TRBV7-2
J gene: TRBJ1-3
CDR3 protein: ASSLVPGRGNTIY

clone size: NA
V gene: TRBV25-1
J gene: TRBJ1-1
CDR3 protein: ASRDTGKPGAEAF

clone size: NA
V gene: TRBV5-1
J gene: TRBJ2-5
CDR3 protein: ASSLAAGQETQY

clone size: NA
V gene: TRBV3-1/TRBV3-2
J gene: TRBJ1-4
CDR3 protein: ASSARDKGEKLF

clone size: NA
V gene: TRBV4-1
J gene: TRBJ1-1
CDR3 protein: ASSHLTGGNTEAF

clone size: NA
V gene: TRBV10-3
J gene: TRBJ1-4
CDR3 protein: AISEPPMIRDEKLF

clone size: NA
V gene: TRBV2
J gene: TRBJ1-1
CDR3 protein: ASRAPRVAEAF

clone size: NA
V gene: TRBV7-3
J gene: TRBJ1-6
CDR3 protein: ASSPSTWGSPLH

clone size: few
V gene: TRBV19
J gene: TRBJ1-5
CDR3 protein: ASSMVTVQPQH

clone size: NA
V gene: TRBV5-1
J gene: TRBJ2-7
CDR3 protein: ASSLPGQEFYEQY

clone size: NA
V gene: TRBV15
J gene: TRBJ1-5
CDR3 protein: ATSRGGGGQPQH

clone size: NA
V gene: TRBV27
J gene: TRBJ1-2
CDR3 protein: ASSFGSRLGGYT

clone size: NA
V gene: TRBV19
J gene: TRBJ2-3
CDR3 protein: ASSLDSRGDTQY

clone size: NA
V gene: TRBV24-1
J gene: TRBJ1-1
CDR3 protein: ATSDRGQGWGAF

clone size: NA
V gene: TRBV6-5
J gene: TRBJ2-7
CDR3 protein: ASSPTAGHSYEQY